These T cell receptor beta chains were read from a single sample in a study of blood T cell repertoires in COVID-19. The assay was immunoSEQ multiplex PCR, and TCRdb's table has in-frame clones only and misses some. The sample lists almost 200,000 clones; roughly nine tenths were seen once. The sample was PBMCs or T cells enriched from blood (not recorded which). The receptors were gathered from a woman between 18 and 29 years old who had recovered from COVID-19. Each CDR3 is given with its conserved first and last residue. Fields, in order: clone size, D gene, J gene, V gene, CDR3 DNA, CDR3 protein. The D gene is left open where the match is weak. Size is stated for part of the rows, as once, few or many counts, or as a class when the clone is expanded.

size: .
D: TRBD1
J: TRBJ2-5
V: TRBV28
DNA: TGTGCCAGCAGTCCCCCGGACAGGCAAGAGACCCAGTACTTC
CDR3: CASSPPDRQETQYF

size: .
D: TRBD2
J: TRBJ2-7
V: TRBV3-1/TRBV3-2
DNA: TGTGCCAGCAGCCAACCAACTAGCGGTACCTACGAGCAGTACTTC
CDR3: CASSQPTSGTYEQYF

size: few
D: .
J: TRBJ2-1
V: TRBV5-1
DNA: TGCGCCAGCAGCGACCGAAGGGGGGGCGGATACAATGAGCAGTTCTTC
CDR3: CASSDRRGGGYNEQFF

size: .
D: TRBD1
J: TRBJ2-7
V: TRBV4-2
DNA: TGTGCCAGCAGCCAAGGCTTGGGACGGGGACAGGGGGCTGGGGGGCAGTACTTC
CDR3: CASSQGLGRGQGAGGQYF

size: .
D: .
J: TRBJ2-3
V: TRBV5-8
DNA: TGTGCCAGCACCCCAGGGCCGGCAGATACGCAGTATTTT
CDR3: CASTPGPADTQYF

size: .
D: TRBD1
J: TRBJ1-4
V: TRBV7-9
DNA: TGTGCCAGCAGCTTCGGACAGGCAACTAATGAAAAACTGTTTTTT
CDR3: CASSFGQATNEKLFF

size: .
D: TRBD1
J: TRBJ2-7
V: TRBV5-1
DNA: TGCGCCAGCAGCTTTAACAGGGGGCCCGGGATCTCCGAGCAGTACTTC
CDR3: CASSFNRGPGISEQYF

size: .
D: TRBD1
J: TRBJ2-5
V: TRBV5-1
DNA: TGCGCCAGCAGCTGGACAGGGGAGGAGACCCAGTACTTC
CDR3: CASSWTGEETQYF

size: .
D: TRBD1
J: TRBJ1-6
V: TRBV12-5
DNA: TGTGCTAGTGGTGATTGGACAGGTTCTTCACCCCTCCACTTT
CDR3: CASGDWTGSSPLHF

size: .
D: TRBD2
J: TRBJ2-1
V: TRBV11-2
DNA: TGTGCCAGCAGCATCACCGGGACTAGGCAGTTCTTC
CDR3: CASSITGTRQFF

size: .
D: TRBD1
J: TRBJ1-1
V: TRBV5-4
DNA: TGTGCCAGCAGCACCGGACAGGGGGCATCGTACACTGAAGCTTTCTTT
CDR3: CASSTGQGASYTEAFF

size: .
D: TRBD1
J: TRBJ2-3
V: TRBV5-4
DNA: TGTGCCAGCAGCTTGGCCAGGGGGCGAACCACAGATACGCAGTATTTT
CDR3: CASSLARGRTTDTQYF

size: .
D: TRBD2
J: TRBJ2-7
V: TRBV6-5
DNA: TGTGCCAGCAGTTACCCGCGGGAGGGTAGGTACGAGCAGTACTTC
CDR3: CASSYPREGRYEQYF

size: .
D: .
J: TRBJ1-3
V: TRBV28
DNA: TGTGCCAGCACCCGGGGGAGCAGCCACTCTGGAAACACCATATATTTT
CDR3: CASTRGSSHSGNTIYF

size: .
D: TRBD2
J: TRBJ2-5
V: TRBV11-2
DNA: TGTGCCAGCAGCTCGGGACTAGCGGAGACCCAGTACTTC
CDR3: CASSSGLAETQYF

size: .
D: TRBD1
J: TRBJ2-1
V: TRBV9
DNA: TGTGCCAGCAGCGTAGCGCCAGGGGGTTACAATGAGCAGTTCTTC
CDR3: CASSVAPGGYNEQFF

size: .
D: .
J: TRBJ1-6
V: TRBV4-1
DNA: TGCGCCAGCAGCCTCTCGTTAAGGATACAGACATCACCCCTCCACTTT
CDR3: CASSLSLRIQTSPLHF

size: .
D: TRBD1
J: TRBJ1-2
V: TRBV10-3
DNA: TGTGCCATCAGCCGGGACAGGGCAGGCGGAGGCTACACCTTC
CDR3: CAISRDRAGGGYTF

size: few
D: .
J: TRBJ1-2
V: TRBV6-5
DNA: TGTGCCAGCAACGGTCCGGTCAGGTGGAACTATGGCTACACCTTC
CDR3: CASNGPVRWNYGYTF

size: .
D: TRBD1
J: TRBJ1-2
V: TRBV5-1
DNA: TGCGCCAGCAGCTGGGCAGGACAGGGGGCTGTCTACACCTTC
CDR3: CASSWAGQGAVYTF

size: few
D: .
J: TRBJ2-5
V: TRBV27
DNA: TGTGCCAGCAGTTCGTATACGGGGTTCGAGACCCAGTACTTC
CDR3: CASSSYTGFETQYF

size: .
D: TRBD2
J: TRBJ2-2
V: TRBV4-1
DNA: TGCGCCAGCAGCCAAGAAGTACTAGCGGGGGGCCAATACACCGGGGAGCTGTTTTTT
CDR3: CASSQEVLAGGQYTGELFF

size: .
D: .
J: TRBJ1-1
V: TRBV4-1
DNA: TGCGCCAGCAGCCCGTCCCAGGGTGCAGGAACTGAAGCTTTCTTT
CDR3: CASSPSQGAGTEAFF

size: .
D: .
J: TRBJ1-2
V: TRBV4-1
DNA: TGCGCCAGCAGCACCGACAGCCCAGAGATCTATGGCTACACCTTC
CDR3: CASSTDSPEIYGYTF

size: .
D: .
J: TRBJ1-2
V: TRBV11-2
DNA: TGTGCCAGCAGCTTAGCCTGGGGCGGGGGAATAGACTATGGCTACACCTTC
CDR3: CASSLAWGGGIDYGYTF

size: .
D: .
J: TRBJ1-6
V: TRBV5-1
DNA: TGCGCCAGCAGCTTCCGCCAGGATAATTCACCCCTCCACTTT
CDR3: CASSFRQDNSPLHF

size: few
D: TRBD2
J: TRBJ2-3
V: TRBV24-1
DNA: TGTGCCACCGGCCCTAGCGGGGGAGGCACAGATACGCAGTATTTT
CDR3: CATGPSGGGTDTQYF

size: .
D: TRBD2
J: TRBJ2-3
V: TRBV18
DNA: TGTGCCAGCTCACCGTTAGCGGGCCTCACAGATACGCAGTATTTT
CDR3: CASSPLAGLTDTQYF

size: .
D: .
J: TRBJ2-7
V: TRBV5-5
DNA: TGTGCCAGCAGCTTGGGGGTGGGGAGCTCCTACGAGCAGTACTTC
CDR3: CASSLGVGSSYEQYF

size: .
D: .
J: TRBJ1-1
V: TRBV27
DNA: TGTGCCAGCAATAGGTTGGGGCGTGACACTGAAGCTTTCTTT
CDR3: CASNRLGRDTEAFF

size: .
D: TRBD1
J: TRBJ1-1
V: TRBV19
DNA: TGTGCCAGTAGTGCACGACAGGGCGATATGAACACTGAAGCTTTCTTT
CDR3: CASSARQGDMNTEAFF

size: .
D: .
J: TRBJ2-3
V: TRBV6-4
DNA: TGTGCCTCCCAAAGGAGCGCCGGCACAGATACGCAGTATTTT
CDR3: CASQRSAGTDTQYF

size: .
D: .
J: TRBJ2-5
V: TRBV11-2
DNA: TGTGCCAGCGCGAAGACGGGGTTTCTCGGGGAGACCCAGTACTTC
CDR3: CASAKTGFLGETQYF

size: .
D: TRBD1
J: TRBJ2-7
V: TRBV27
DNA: TGTGCCAGCAGTGTATTCCGGGACAGGTCCCAGCAGTACTTC
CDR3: CASSVFRDRSQQYF

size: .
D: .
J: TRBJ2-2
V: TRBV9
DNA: TGTGCCAGCAGCGTAACGGGGACCGGGGAGCTGTTTTTT
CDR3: CASSVTGTGELFF

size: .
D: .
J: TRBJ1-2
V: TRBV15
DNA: TGTGCCACCAGCAGAGAGGCAGGTGCCTATGGCTACACCTTC
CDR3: CATSREAGAYGYTF

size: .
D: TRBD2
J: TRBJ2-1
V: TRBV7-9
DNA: TGTGCCAGCAGCTCCACTAGCGGGGGCCCCGATGAGCAGTTCTTC
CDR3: CASSSTSGGPDEQFF

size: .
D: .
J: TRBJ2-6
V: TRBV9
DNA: TGTGCCAGCAGCGGAAACGGACTGAACTCTGGGGCCAACGTCCTGACTTTC
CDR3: CASSGNGLNSGANVLTF

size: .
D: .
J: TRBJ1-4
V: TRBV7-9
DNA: TGTGCCAGCAGCTTAGCCAGGGTCAAGGATGAAAAACTGTTTTTT
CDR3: CASSLARVKDEKLFF

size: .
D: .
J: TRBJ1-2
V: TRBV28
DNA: TGTGCCAGCAGTTTGGATCCGGCGGTCTATGGCTACACCTTC
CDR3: CASSLDPAVYGYTF

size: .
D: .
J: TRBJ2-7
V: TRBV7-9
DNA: TGTGCCAGCAGCCCAGTTAGGGGGTCAGGGCGAGACGAGCAGTACTTC
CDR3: CASSPVRGSGRDEQYF

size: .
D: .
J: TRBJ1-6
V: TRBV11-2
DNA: TGTGCCAGCAGCTCGGGGCCGGGCTCCGGGGGACATTCACCCCTCCACTTT
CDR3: CASSSGPGSGGHSPLHF

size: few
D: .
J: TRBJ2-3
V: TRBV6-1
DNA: TGTGCCAGCAGTGAAGAGATAGCGGGCACAGATACGCAGTATTTT
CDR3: CASSEEIAGTDTQYF

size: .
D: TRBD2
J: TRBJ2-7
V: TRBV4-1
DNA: TGCGCCAGCAGCCAAGGCCTAGCGGGGGGGCACCGCTCCTACGAGCAGTACTTC
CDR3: CASSQGLAGGHRSYEQYF

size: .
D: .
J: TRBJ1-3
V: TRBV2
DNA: TGTGCCAGCAGTGCTTCCCGACGGAGCTCTGGAAACACCATATATTTT
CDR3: CASSASRRSSGNTIYF

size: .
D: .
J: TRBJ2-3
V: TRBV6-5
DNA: TGTGCCAGCAGAGAGGGGCAGGGGTCAGATACGCAGTATTTT
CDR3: CASREGQGSDTQYF

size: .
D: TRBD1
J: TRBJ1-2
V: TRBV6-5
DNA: TGTGCCAGCAGTCCGGACAGGGAGCTTGGCTACACCTTC
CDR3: CASSPDRELGYTF

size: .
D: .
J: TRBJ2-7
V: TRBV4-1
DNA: TGCGCCAGCAGCCAAGCCACAGGAATTTACGAGCAGTACTTC
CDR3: CASSQATGIYEQYF

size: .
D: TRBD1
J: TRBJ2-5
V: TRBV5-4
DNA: TGTGCCACTTCCGACCCGGGACAGGTCCAAGAGACCCAGTACTTC
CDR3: CATSDPGQVQETQYF

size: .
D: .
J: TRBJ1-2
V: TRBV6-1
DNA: TGTGCCAGCAGTGAAAAACGGGGGGCGCTTGGCTACACCTTC
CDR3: CASSEKRGALGYTF

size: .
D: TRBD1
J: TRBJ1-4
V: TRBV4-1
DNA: TGCGCCAGCAGCCAAGAGACAGGGGGTGAAAAACTGTTTTTT
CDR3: CASSQETGGEKLFF

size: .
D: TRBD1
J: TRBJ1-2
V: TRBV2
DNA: TGTGCCAAAAGTTCGGGACAGGCGATAAACTATGGCTACACCTTC
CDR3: CAKSSGQAINYGYTF

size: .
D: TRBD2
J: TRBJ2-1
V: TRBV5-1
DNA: TGCGCCAGCAGCTTGGTAGCGGGGGCTCCTAATGAGCAGTTCTTC
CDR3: CASSLVAGAPNEQFF

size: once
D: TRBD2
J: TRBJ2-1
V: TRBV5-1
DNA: TGCGCCAGCAGCTTGGGGCTAGCGGGGGAGTATGAGCAGTTCTTC
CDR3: CASSLGLAGEYEQFF

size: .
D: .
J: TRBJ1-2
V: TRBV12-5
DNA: TGTGCTAGTGTTCGGGATGGCTACACCTTC
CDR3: CASVRDGYTF

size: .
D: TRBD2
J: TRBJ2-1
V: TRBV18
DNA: TGTGCCAGCTCACGACTAGCTATCGATGAGCAGTTCTTC
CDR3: CASSRLAIDEQFF

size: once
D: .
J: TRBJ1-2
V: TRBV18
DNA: TGTGCCAGCTCACCAGATGAGGGCGGGTATGGCTACACCTTC
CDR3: CASSPDEGGYGYTF

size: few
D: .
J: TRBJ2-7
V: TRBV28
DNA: TGTGCCAGCAGTACTCCAGGGGACTACGAGCAGTACTTC
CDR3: CASSTPGDYEQYF

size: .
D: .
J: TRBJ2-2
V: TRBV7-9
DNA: TGTGCCAGCAGCTTAGGCCCGGGGGAGACCACCGGGGAGCTGTTTTTT
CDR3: CASSLGPGETTGELFF

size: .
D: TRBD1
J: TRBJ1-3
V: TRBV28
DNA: TGTGCCAGCTCTGATCAGGGGGCGCGAAACACCATATATTTT
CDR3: CASSDQGARNTIYF